One and the same sample provided the 23 T cell receptor beta chains below, sequenced in a study of OX40 agonist ivuxolimab in advanced cancers. The repertoire was sequenced with immunoSEQ multiplex PCR; TCRdb's copy has only in-frame clones and lacks some. Of approximately 76,000 clones listed, 70% to 90% are singletons. The sample here was CD4+ or CD8+ T cells sorted from blood, taken in a trial of the OX40 agonist ivuxolimab. These receptors were collected from an adult with an advanced solid tumor such as melanoma, head and neck, liver or kidney cancer.

The gene calls are TRBV4-1 and TRBJ1-4; D remains unclear. There are 13 residues in the CDR3. The germline gives CDR1 MGHRA, CDR2 YSYEKL. V lost 8 bases to trimming and J lost 0 bases, with 7 bases between them. CDR3 region: CASAIATNEKLFF. The CDR3 DNA sequence: TGCGCCAGCGCCATTGCAACTAATGAAAAACTGTTTTTT.

This clone appeared once. V usage is TRBV6-4 and J usage is TRBJ2-6; D possibly corresponds to TRBD1 (5 bases). The CDR3 sequence is 15 residues long. Germline CDR1 reads MRHNA; CDR2 reads SNTAGT. The germline V and J ends were trimmed by 4 bases and 1 base, with 8 bases remaining between them. The CDR3 coding sequence is TGTGCCAGCAGTGTATCAGGGTCTGGGGCCAACGTCCTGACTTTC. Translation: CASSVSGSGANVLTF.

V usage is TRBV4-2 and J usage is TRBJ1-2, with TRBD1 identical over 7 bases. The ends lost 2 bases at V and 7 bases at J; junction bases unmatched: 10. Per the germline V gene, CDR1 is LGHNA and CDR2 is YNFKEQ. This CDR3 region has 15 residues. The CDR3 bases are TGTGCCAGCAGCCAACACGACGCCGGGACAGCTGGCTACACCTTC. Protein sequence: CASSQHDAGTAGYTF.

Here the CDR3 reads CASSQADRTGGYTF. The CDR3 nucleotides are TGCGCCAGCAGCCAAGCGGACAGGACGGGCGGCTACACCTTC. The chain carries TRBV4-1 and TRBJ1-2; 7 bases are a match to TRBD1. The CDR3 runs 14 residues. Germline CDR1 and CDR2: MGHRA and YSYEKL. After removal of 1 base from V and 8 bases from J, the junction contained 7 bases not matched to a gene.

The chain has TRBV5-8 and TRBJ2-7, with 11 bases matching TRBD1. Germline CDR1 is SGHTS and CDR2 is YDEGEE. The trim removed 4 bases at V and 1 base at J, leaving 7 bases unmatched. The CDR3 is 16 amino acids. The CDR3 sequence: CASSLWTGGASYEQYF. The CDR3 DNA reads TGTGCCAGCAGCCTATGGACAGGGGGCGCGTCCTACGAGCAGTACTTC.

The rearrangement uses TRBV20-1 and TRBJ2-5; D unresolved. Germline lookup yields CDR1 DFQATT and CDR2 SNEGSKA (reference sequence). Trimming removed 3 bases at V and 5 bases at J, with 4 bases between. The CDR3 extends over 10 amino acids. CDR3 region: CSARSETQYF. The DNA of the CDR3 is TGCAGTGCTAGGAGTGAGACCCAGTACTTC.

The V call is TRBV29-1, the J call TRBJ2-3, with D possibly TRBD2 on 6 matching bases. The germline V gene has CDR1 SQVTM and CDR2 ANQGSEA. Trimming removed 3 bases at V and 2 bases at J, with 9 bases between. The CDR3 is 13 residues long. The CDR3 here is CSVDGGNTDTQYF. The CDR3 bases are TGCAGCGTTGACGGGGGAAACACAGATACGCAGTATTTT.

V is TRBV10-3 and J is TRBJ2-5, with TRBD1 identical over 9 bases. The J segment lost 3 bases and the V segment lost 10 bases, leaving 12 bases of the junction unmatched. Germline V gene data show CDR1 as ENHRY and CDR2 as SYGVKD. The CDR3 runs 15 residues. The CDR3 sequence is CATAEGTGYKETQYF. The DNA for the CDR3 is TGTGCCACAGCCGAGGGGACAGGGTATAAAGAGACCCAGTACTTC.

This chain connects TRBV19 to TRBJ2-3; 7 nucleotides align to TRBD2. Germline V CDR1 and CDR2: LNHDA, SQIVND (reference sequence). The J segment lost 5 bases and the V segment lost 3 bases, leaving 8 bases of the junction unmatched. CDR3 length equals 15 residues. The DNA of the CDR3 is TGTGCCAGTAGTATCGGGGGGTACCTTTTAGATACGCAGTATTTT. This encodes CASSIGGYLLDTQYF. Together with reference TRBV19 and TRBJ2-3, the CDR3 gives the full variable domain: DGGITQSPKYLFRKEGQNVTLSCEQNLNHDAMYWYRQDPGQGLRLIYYSQIVNDFQKGDIAEGYSVSREKKESFPLTVTSAQKNPTAFYLCASSIGGYLLDTQYFGPGTRLTVL.

This chain links TRBV11-2 with TRBJ2-6; no reliable D call. V was shortened by 4 bases and J by 12 bases, with 10 bases between the two germline ends. This CDR3 is 12 amino acids long. The germline V gene encodes CDR1 SGHAT and CDR2 FQNNGV. CDR3 region: CASSSYFGVLTF. Written as DNA, the CDR3 is TGTGCCAGCAGCTCCTACTTCGGCGTCCTGACTTTC.

For the CDR3, the DNA is TGTGCCAGCAATAACAGGGAGAACTATGGCTACACCTTC. It is translated as CASNNRENYGYTF. This sequence joins TRBV28 and TRBJ1-2; D might be TRBD1 (6 bases). V was cut by 7 bases and J by 2 bases, with 11 bases left in between. The CDR3 has 13 amino acids. Germline loops: CDR1 MDHEN, CDR2 SYDVKM.

This clone occurred once. The V and J genes are TRBV19 and TRBJ1-6; D is undetermined. This CDR3 spans 15 amino acids. The germline gives CDR1 LNHDA, CDR2 SQIVND (reference sequence). The germline V and J ends were trimmed by 4 bases and 7 bases, with 14 bases remaining between them. The CDR3: CASSKGRTANSPLHF. Written as DNA, the CDR3 is TGTGCCAGTAGTAAGGGCCGGACGGCGAATTCACCCCTCCACTTT.

This rearrangement joins TRBV5-1 to TRBJ2-2; D is unclear. The CDR3 is 12 residues long. CDR1 is SGHRS and CDR2 is YFSETQ in the germline V gene. V lost 5 bases to trimming and J lost 0 bases, with 2 bases between them. The CDR3: CASRTNTGELFF. CDR3 nucleotide sequence: TGCGCCAGCAGGACGAACACCGGGGAGCTGTTTTTT.

The chain combines TRBV2 with TRBJ1-5, with D possibly matching TRBD1 (5 bases). V was cut by 3 bases and J by 0 bases, with 9 bases left in between. Germline V lookup: CDR1 SNHLY, CDR2 FYNNEI. CDR3 length equals 15 residues. CDR3 coding DNA: TGTGCCAGCAGTGAGGGGGGGTATAGCAATCAGCCCCAGCATTTT. It is translated as CASSEGGYSNQPQHF.

The V gene is TRBV7-2, the J gene TRBJ1-5; 9 bases match TRBD1. This CDR3 has 14 residues. The V gene's germline CDR1 is SGHTA and CDR2 FQGNSA. V gave up 5 bases and J gave up 9 bases; unmatched junction bases: 8. CDR3 protein: CASSEGDRERPQHF. The CDR3 DNA is TGTGCCAGCAGCGAGGGGGACAGGGAAAGGCCCCAGCATTTT.

The chain uses TRBV30 and TRBJ1-2; a weak D match, TRBD1 (5 bases). Germline-derived CDR1 and CDR2 are GTSNPN and SVGIG (reference sequence). V lost 3 bases and J lost 4, with 24 bases in between. The CDR3 contains 17 residues. The chain's CDR3 is CAWRGVGTPQELYGYTF. The CDR3 DNA reads as TGTGCCTGGAGAGGGGTAGGGACTCCCCAAGAACTCTATGGCTACACCTTC.

In nucleotides, the CDR3 is TGTGCCAGCAGTTTAGGGGTTTCCATCCCCTACAATGAGCAGTTCTTC. Translated: CASSLGVSIPYNEQFF. The chain combines TRBV28 with TRBJ2-1; D uncertain. The V gene's germline CDR1 is MDHEN and CDR2 SYDVKM. The V end was cut by 2 bases, the J end by 2 bases, with 13 bases between. The CDR3 extends over 16 amino acids.

This chain joins TRBV5-4 and TRBJ2-5, with D hard to call. Between the trimmed V and J ends, which lost 6 bases and 2 bases, there was a span of 14 bases. Germline loops: CDR1 SGHNT, CDR2 YYREEE (reference sequence). The CDR3 has 14 amino acids. CDR3 bases: TGTGCCAGCAAAAGGGCTATTGAGCAAGAGACCCAGTACTTC. This codes for CASKRAIEQETQYF.

This clone appeared once. V and J are TRBV15 and TRBJ2-2, with a weak D call TRBD2 (5 bases). Trimming pared 3 bases from V and 5 bases from J, leaving 10 bases between. The CDR3 is made up of 14 amino acids. Germline CDR1 and CDR2: LNHNV and YYDKDF (reference sequence). As DNA, the CDR3 is TGTGCCACCAGCAGGGACTTCCATACCGGGGAGCTGTTTTTT. This codes for CATSRDFHTGELFF.

The rearrangement joins TRBV29-1 to TRBJ2-7; TRBD1 agrees at 7 bases. CDR3 size: 14 residues. In germline, CDR1 is SQVTM, CDR2 ANQGSEA. The junction had 12 bases not matched to a gene; V was cut back by 7 bases and J by 3 bases. The chain's CDR3 is CSAGLQGLNYEQYF. In DNA form, the CDR3 reads TGCAGCGCCGGTTTACAGGGGTTGAACTACGAGCAGTACTTC.

This clone is deemed medium-sized. The rearrangement joins TRBV12-5 to TRBJ1-1; no clear D. This CDR3 has 13 residues. Looked up from germline, CDR1 is LGHNT and CDR2 is FRNRAP. Trimming removed 4 bases at V and 4 bases at J, with 10 bases between. CDR3 sequence reads: CASGWKPGTEAFF. The CDR3 bases are TGTGCTAGTGGTTGGAAACCGGGCACTGAAGCTTTCTTT.

The chain uses TRBV7-3 and TRBJ2-2; tentatively, D is TRBD2 (6 bases). V was shortened by 1 base and J by 5 bases, with 14 bases between the two germline ends. Germline CDR1 reads SGHTA; CDR2 reads FQGTGA. This CDR3 spans 16 amino acids. The CDR3 region is CASSLRGPGVTGELFF. The CDR3 coding sequence is TGTGCCAGCAGCTTAAGAGGACCGGGGGTAACCGGGGAGCTGTTTTTT.

V and J are TRBV7-2 and TRBJ2-7; D remains unclear. With 4 bases removed from V and 7 bases from J, the gap between germline ends came to 14 bases. The germline V gene has CDR1 SGHTA and CDR2 FQGNSA. The length of the CDR3 is 13 residues. Written as DNA, the CDR3 is TGTGCCAGCAGCTCAGGAGCGTCTAGTGAGCAGTACTTC. It translates to CASSSGASSEQYF.